Below are 5 T cell receptor beta chains sequenced from a single sample in a study of shared clonotypes between healthy human individuals. Some clones are missing from TCRdb's copy, which holds only in-frame ones; the method was immunoSEQ multiplex PCR. The sample has some 1.4 million clones; around 97% are singletons. The sample taken for sequencing was naive CD4+ T cells sorted from blood. This sample's subset: CD45RA+ positively selected. These receptors originate from a man in his thirties or forties in good health.

The chain recombines TRBV19 with TRBJ2-2; no reliable D call. Trimming removed 3 bases from V and 0 bases from J, with 14 bases in between. This CDR3 contains 17 residues. The germline gives CDR1 LNHDA, CDR2 SQIVND (reference sequence). The CDR3 DNA reads as TGTGCCAGTAGTATGCACAGACCCGTGCCGAACACCGGGGAGCTGTTTTTT. Protein sequence: CASSMHRPVPNTGELFF.

The rearrangement uses TRBV27 and TRBJ1-1; TRBD1 agrees at 10 bases. This CDR3 comprises 15 residues. CDR1 and CDR2 (germline): MNHEY, SMNVEV (reference sequence). The V and J ends lost 5 bases and 1 base, in that order; junction bases with no gene match: 4. This chain's CDR3 is CASSGRTGGNTEAFF. CDR3 nucleotide sequence: TGTGCCAGCAGTGGACGGACAGGGGGGAACACTGAAGCTTTCTTT.

The chain carries TRBV19 and TRBJ1-2; D might be TRBD1 (6 bases). This CDR3 is built from 12 residues. Germline CDR1 LNHDA, CDR2 SQIVND (reference sequence). V was pared by 3 bases and J by 5 bases, with 7 bases between. This chain's CDR3 is CASSMRGYGYTF. The CDR3 bases are TGTGCCAGTAGTATGAGGGGGTATGGCTACACCTTC. Full variable domain (rest looked up from reference TRBV19 and TRBJ1-2): DGGITQSPKYLFRKEGQNVTLSCEQNLNHDAMYWYRQDPGQGLRLIYYSQIVNDFQKGDIAEGYSVSREKKESFPLTVTSAQKNPTAFYLCASSMRGYGYTFGSGTRLTVV.

Note on this clone: This CDR3 is also generated by other DNA sequences in the sample. CDR3 nucleotide sequence: TGTGCCAGCTCACCAAGGACTAGCGGGGGGAACACCGGGGAGCTGTTTTTT. Its protein product is CASSPRTSGGNTGELFF. The chain joins TRBV18 to TRBJ2-2; 13 nucleotides line up with TRBD2. J was trimmed by 1 base and V by 2 bases; bases with no gene match: 1. Germline V gene data show CDR1 as KGHSH and CDR2 as LQKENI. The CDR3 totals 17 residues.

About this clone: Other nucleotide sequences from this sample produce the same CDR3. This chain links TRBV6-5 with TRBJ1-5; maybe TRBD1 (6 bases). Trimming pared 2 bases from V and 6 bases from J, leaving 8 bases between. CDR1 and CDR2 (germline): MNHEY, SVGAGI. The CDR3 consists of 13 residues. CDR3 nucleotides: TGTGCCAGCAGTTACAGGGGGGGTCAGCCCCAGCATTTT. Amino acid sequence: CASSYRGGQPQHF.